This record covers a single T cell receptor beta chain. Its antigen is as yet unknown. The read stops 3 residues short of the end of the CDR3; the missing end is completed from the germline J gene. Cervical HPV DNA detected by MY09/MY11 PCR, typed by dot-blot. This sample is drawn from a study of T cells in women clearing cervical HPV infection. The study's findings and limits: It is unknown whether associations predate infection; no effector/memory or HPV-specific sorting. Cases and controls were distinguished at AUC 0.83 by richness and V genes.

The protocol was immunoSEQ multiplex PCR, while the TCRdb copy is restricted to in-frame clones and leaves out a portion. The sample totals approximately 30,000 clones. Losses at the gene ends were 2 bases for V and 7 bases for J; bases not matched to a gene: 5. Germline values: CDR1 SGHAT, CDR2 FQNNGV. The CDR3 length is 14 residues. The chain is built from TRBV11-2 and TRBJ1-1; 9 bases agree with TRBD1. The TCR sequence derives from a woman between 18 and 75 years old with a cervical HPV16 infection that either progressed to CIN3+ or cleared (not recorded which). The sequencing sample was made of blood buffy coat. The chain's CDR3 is CASSLKQGAGEAFF. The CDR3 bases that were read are TGTGCCAGCAGCTTAAAACAGGGGGCCGGTGAA.